Below, 7 T cell receptor beta chains from the same sample are listed, as sequenced in a study of post-analysis software for immune sequencing data. These receptors' antigens are unknown. Whole-study findings and limits: When patients were compared with controls, a handful of TRBV segments were more frequent, TRBV5-6, TRBV5-1 and TRBV20-1 among them.

Carried by the TCR beta cDNA libraries were unique molecular identifiers. Using its own MiXCR run on the PCR reads, TCRdb lists one record per CDR3 protein. The data contain hundreds of thousands of distinct CDR3 sequences, 30% of them singletons. Specimen: blood. All receptors derive from a girl aged 5 to 17 with multiple sclerosis.

The chain uses TRBV7-2 and TRBJ2-1; TRBD2 might be the D (6 bases). The end of the DNA fits TRBJ2-7 better, so the J call may be wrong. Germline V gene data show CDR1 as SGHTA and CDR2 as FQGNSA. The CDR3 sequence is 15 residues long. The CDR3 loop is CASSLVRGSYNEQYF. The CDR3 coding sequence is TGTGCCAGCAGCTTAGTCCGGGGGTCCTACAATGAGCAGTACTTC.

In regard to this clonotype: This clone may be a read error of a much larger clone one base away. V and J are TRBV10-3 and TRBJ2-1; the D is unclear. Germline-derived CDR1 and CDR2 are ENHRY and SYGVKD. Trimming took off 2 bases at V and 10 bases at J, with 18 bases between the two ends. This CDR3 has 15 residues. The CDR3 nucleotides are TGTGCCATCAGTGAGGTCAGCGCGAGCTCCTACGAGCAGTTCTTC. Its protein product is CAISEVSASSYEQFF.

In its sample, this clonotype was seen a few times. The chain has TRBV7-2 and TRBJ2-1; D gene uncertain. There are 13 residues in the CDR3. Germline CDR1 SGHTA, CDR2 FQGNSA. Trimming pared 6 bases from V and 6 bases from J, leaving 12 bases between. The CDR3 loop reads CASRETGPNEQFF. The DNA of the CDR3 is TGTGCCAGCAGAGAGACCGGTCCCAATGAGCAGTTCTTC. The full variable domain, its missing parts supplied by reference TRBV7-2 and TRBJ2-1, is GAGVSQSPSNKVTEKGKDVELRCDPISGHTALYWYRQSLGQGLEFLIYFQGNSAPDKSGLPSDRFSAERTGGSVSTLTIQRTQQEDSAVYLCASRETGPNEQFFGPGTRLTVL.

This clonotype was detected ten times or more. J is TRBJ2-3 and V is TRBV7-2; the D gene could be TRBD1 or TRBD2 (5 bases each). In germline, CDR1 is SGHTA, CDR2 FQGNSA. V was shortened by 0 bases and J by 4 bases, with 8 bases between the two germline ends. The CDR3 sequence is 14 residues long. DNA for the CDR3: TGTGCCAGCAGCTTAGCACGGGGCGCAGATACGCAGTATTTT. Translated, it gives CASSLARGADTQYF.

The rearrangement joins TRBV6-5 to TRBJ1-1; no definite D call. Trimming removed 0 bases at V and 1 base at J, with 18 bases between. The CDR3 has 18 residues. Per germline, CDR1 MNHEY and CDR2 SVGAGI. CDR3 nucleotides: TGTGCCAGCAGTTACTCGAGGCCGGTCCTCTCCGGGAACACTGAAGCTTTCTTT. Translated, it gives CASSYSRPVLSGNTEAFF.

The rearrangement links TRBV11-2 to TRBJ2-3; no clear D gene. V was trimmed by 1 base and J by 2 bases, leaving 7 bases between them. CDR1 is SGHAT and CDR2 is FQNNGV in the germline V gene. The CDR3 sequence is 14 residues long. CDR3 in amino acids: CASSLVGNTDTQYF. The CDR3 DNA follows: TGTGCCAGCAGCTTAGTAGGTAACACAGATACGCAGTATTTT.

This clonotype was recorded at least ten times. The rearrangement joins TRBV4-3 to TRBJ2-3; a possible D gene is TRBD2 (6 bases). V lost 0 bases and J lost 4, with 17 bases in between. Per the germline V gene, CDR1 is LGHNA and CDR2 is YSLEER. CDR3 size: 17 residues. The CDR3 here is CASSQEDAAGTADTQYF. Here the CDR3 DNA reads TGCGCCAGCAGCCAAGAGGACGCCGCGGGGACCGCAGATACGCAGTATTTT.